This T cell receptor beta chain is drawn from a study of human T cells and chemical hapten exposure. The study's library attached unique molecular identifiers to single cDNA molecules. TCRdb reprocessed the RACE reads via MiXCR and lists one record per CDR3 protein. The data show 89,000 or so distinct CDR3 sequences, with approximately 6.6% seen just once and approximately 1.3% held by the top ten. Sample time point: patch test 2, 6 weeks after DPC sensitization. Treatment described: therapeutic diphenylcyclopropenone sensitization with weekly scalp DPC. This clonotype was detected a few times. This CDR3 has 14 amino acids.

The clonotype comes from a young woman with alopecia areata. Some clones in this sample may be carry-over from other donors' samples. Source: whole blood, taken in connection with sensitization to the hapten diphenylcyclopropenone (DPC). V and J are TRBV12-2 and TRBJ2-4; the D call TRBD1 from the table was never checked on the DNA. TRBV12-2 represents a pseudogene. In nucleotides, the CDR3 is TGTGCAAGTCGCTTGCCGGACAGGAAAAACATTCAGTACTTC. Translation: CASRLPDRKNIQYF.